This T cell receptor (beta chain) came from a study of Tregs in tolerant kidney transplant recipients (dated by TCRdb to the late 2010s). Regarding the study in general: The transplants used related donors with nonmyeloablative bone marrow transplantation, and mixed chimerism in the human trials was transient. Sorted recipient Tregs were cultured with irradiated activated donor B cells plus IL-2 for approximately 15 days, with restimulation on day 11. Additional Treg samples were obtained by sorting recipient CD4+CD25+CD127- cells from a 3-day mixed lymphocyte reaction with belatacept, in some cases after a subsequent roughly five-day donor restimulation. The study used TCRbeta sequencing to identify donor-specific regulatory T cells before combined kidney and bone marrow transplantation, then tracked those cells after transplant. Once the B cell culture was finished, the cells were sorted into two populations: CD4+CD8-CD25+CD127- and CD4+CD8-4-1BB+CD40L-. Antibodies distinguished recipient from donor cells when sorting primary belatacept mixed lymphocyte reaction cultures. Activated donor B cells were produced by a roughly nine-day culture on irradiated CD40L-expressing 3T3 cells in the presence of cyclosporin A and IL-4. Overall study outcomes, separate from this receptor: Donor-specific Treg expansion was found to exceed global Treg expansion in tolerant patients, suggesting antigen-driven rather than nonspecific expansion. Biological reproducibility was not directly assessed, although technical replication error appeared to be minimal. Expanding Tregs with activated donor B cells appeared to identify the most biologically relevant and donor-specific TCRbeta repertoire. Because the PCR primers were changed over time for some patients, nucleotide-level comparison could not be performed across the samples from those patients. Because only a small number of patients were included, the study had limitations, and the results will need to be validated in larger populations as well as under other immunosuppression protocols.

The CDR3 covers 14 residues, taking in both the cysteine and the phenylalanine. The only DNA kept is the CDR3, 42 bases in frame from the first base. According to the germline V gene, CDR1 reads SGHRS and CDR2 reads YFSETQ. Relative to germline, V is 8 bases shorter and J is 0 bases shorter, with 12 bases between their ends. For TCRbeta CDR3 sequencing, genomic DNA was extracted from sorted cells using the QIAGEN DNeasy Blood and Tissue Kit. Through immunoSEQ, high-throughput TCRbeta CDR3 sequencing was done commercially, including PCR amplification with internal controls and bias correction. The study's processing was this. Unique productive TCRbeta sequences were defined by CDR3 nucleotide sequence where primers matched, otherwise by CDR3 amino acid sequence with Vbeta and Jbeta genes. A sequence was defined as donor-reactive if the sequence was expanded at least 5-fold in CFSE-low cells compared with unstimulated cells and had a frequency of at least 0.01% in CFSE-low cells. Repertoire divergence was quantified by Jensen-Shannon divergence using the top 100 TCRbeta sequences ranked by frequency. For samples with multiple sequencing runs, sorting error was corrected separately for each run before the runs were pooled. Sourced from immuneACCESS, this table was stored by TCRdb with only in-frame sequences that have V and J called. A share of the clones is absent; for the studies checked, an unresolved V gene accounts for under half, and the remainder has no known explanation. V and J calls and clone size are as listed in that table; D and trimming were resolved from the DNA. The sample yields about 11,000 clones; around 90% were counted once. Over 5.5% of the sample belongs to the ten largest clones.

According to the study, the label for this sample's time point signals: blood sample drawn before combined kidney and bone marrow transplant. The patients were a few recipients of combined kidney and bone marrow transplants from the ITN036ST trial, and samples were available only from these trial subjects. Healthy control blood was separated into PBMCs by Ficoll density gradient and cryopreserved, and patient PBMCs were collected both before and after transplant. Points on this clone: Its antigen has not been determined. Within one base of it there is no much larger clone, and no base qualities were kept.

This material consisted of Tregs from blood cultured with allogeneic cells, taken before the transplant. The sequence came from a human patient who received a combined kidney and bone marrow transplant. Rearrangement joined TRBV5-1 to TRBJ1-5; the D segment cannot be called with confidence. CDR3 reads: CASILIISNQPQHF. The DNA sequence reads TGCGCCAGTATCTTAATAATTAGCAATCAGCCCCAGCATTTT.